One sample yielded the 5 T cell receptor beta chains listed below, sequenced in a study of shared T cell receptors in the human thymus. Sequencing used immunoSEQ multiplex PCR; TCRdb keeps in-frame clones, though not all of them. The sample includes approximately 400,000 clones, roughly 94% seen only once; the top ten take around 0.018%. The sequenced sample consisted of thymocytes. These receptors all come from a human donor.

V is TRBV19 and J is TRBJ1-4; D is ambiguous. The CDR3 has 13 residues. Germline V gene data show CDR1 as LNHDA and CDR2 as SQIVND (reference sequence). V was shortened by 8 bases and J by 3 bases, with 10 bases between the two germline ends. CDR3 in DNA: TGTGCCAGTCGGCGGACCCCTAATGAAAAACTGTTTTTT. It specifies CASRRTPNEKLFF.

This CDR3 reads CASSIDQGRTGDSGANVLTF. In DNA form, the CDR3 reads TGTGCCAGTAGTATAGATCAGGGTAGGACAGGGGACTCTGGGGCCAACGTCCTGACTTTC. The J gene is TRBJ2-6, the V gene TRBV19, with TRBD1 matching 9 bases. The CDR3 is 20 residues long. Germline V gene lookup returns CDR1 LNHDA and CDR2 SQIVND (reference sequence). The V and J ends lost 0 bases and 0 bases, in that order; junction bases with no gene match: 9.

The genes are TRBV5-5 and TRBJ1-5; no clear D. CDR1 and CDR2 (germline): SGHKS, YYEKEE (reference sequence). The ends were cut back, 2 bases at V and 4 bases at J, with 10 bases in the middle. This CDR3 has 14 amino acids. Written as DNA, the CDR3 is TGTGCCAGCAGCTTCGGCGGAGATAATCAGCCCCAGCATTTT. This sequence encodes CASSFGGDNQPQHF.

The CDR3 DNA follows: TGTGCCTGGAAGCTAGCGGGAAGGGAGACCCAGTACTTC. Translating it yields CAWKLAGRETQYF. The chain couples TRBV30 to TRBJ2-5, with 9 bases lining up with TRBD2. This CDR3 has 13 amino acids. V was clipped by 4 bases and J by 5 bases; unmatched bases: 5. Germline CDR1 GTSNPN, CDR2 SVGIG (reference sequence). Variable domain in full (rest from reference TRBV30 and TRBJ2-5): SQTIHQWPATLVQPVGSPLSLECTVEGTSNPNLYWYRQAAGRGLQLLFYSVGIGQISSEVPQNLSASRPQDRQFILSSKKLLLSDSGFYLCAWKLAGRETQYFGPGTRLLVL.

The chain carries TRBV5-4 and TRBJ2-1; 11 bases agree with TRBD2. The CDR3 length is 16 residues. CDR1 SGHNT and CDR2 YYREEE come from the germline V gene (reference sequence). V gave up 1 base and J gave up 5 bases; unmatched junction bases: 5. CDR3 protein: CASSLRGSGRDNEQFF. The CDR3 bases are TGTGCCAGCAGCTTGAGGGGTAGCGGGAGGGACAATGAGCAGTTCTTC.